The 26 T cell receptor beta chains below all came from one sample that was sequenced in a study of shared clonotypes between healthy human individuals. Sequencing used immunoSEQ multiplex PCR; TCRdb keeps in-frame clones, though not all of them. This table holds 1.4 million to 1.5 million clones, roughly 97% found once. The specimen sequenced was naive CD4+ T cells sorted from blood. Subset: CD45RA+ positively selected. The receptors were sampled from a man aged 25 to 40 in good health.

This rearrangement joins TRBV5-1 to TRBJ2-5; D may be TRBD1 (5 bases). The germline CDR1 and CDR2 sequences are SGHRS and YFSETQ. The CDR3 spans 12 residues. V lost 4 bases and J lost 3, with 7 bases in between. CDR3 amino acids: CASSPREETQYF. The CDR3 DNA reads TGCGCCAGCAGCCCCAGGGAAGAGACCCAGTACTTC.

On this clone: Sequence at one end of the junction differs from germline and may be a read error. This sample also contains other DNA sequences that code for the same CDR3. The chain joins TRBV27 to TRBJ2-1; TRBD2 aligns across 10 bases. Germline CDR1 MNHEY, CDR2 SMNVEV (reference sequence). This CDR3 is 20 amino acids long. The DNA of the CDR3 is TGTGCCAGCAGTTTATCCCCCTCCCGGGCTAGCGGGGGAAGGTACAACGAGCAGTTCTTC. This codes for CASSLSPSRASGGRYNEQFF.

The rearrangement joins TRBV5-4 to TRBJ2-3; TRBD1 or TRBD2 may be the D gene (5 bases each). The CDR3 extends over 16 amino acids. The V gene lost 4 bases and the J gene lost 2 bases, with 17 bases spanning the gap. CDR1 is SGHNT, CDR2 YYREEE, per germline (reference sequence). The CDR3 bases are TGTGCCAGCAGCGGACCGGGACGGACGGTCACAGATACGCAGTATTTT. Translation: CASSGPGRTVTDTQYF.

This chain connects TRBV28 to TRBJ2-3; either TRBD1 or TRBD2 may fit D (6 bases each). CDR3 length: 11 amino acids. Per germline, CDR1 MDHEN and CDR2 SYDVKM. With 10 bases removed from V and 11 bases from J, the gap between germline ends came to 16 bases. CDR3 protein: CANQKAGQQYF. In nucleotides, the CDR3 is TGTGCCAACCAGAAGGCGGGACAGCAGTATTTT.

V is TRBV15 and J is TRBJ2-2; 10 nucleotides align to TRBD2. CDR1 is LNHNV, CDR2 YYDKDF, per germline (reference sequence). V was clipped by 3 bases and J by 5 bases; unmatched bases: 6. The CDR3 runs to 16 residues. CDR3 sequence reads: CATSRRTSGLTGELFF. As DNA, the CDR3 is TGTGCCACCAGCAGGCGGACTAGCGGCCTGACCGGGGAGCTGTTTTTT.

This clone came up once. The CDR3 nucleotides read TGCGCCAGCAGCCAATCCGGGACTGATGAGCAGTTCTTC. Its translation: CASSQSGTDEQFF. The V call is TRBV4-3, the J call TRBJ2-1; TRBD2 is a possible D gene (6 bases). Germline loops: CDR1 LGHNA, CDR2 YSLEER. Trimming took 2 bases from V and 8 from J, leaving 10 bases between them. This CDR3 spans 13 amino acids.

The rearrangement joins TRBV10-3 to TRBJ1-1; D is possibly TRBD1 (6 bases). Trimming took off 3 bases at V and 10 bases at J, with 18 bases between the two ends. The CDR3 is 14 residues long. Germline lookup yields CDR1 ENHRY and CDR2 SYGVKD. The CDR3 sequence is CAISEVGAGRIAFF. In nucleotides, the CDR3 is TGTGCCATCAGTGAAGTGGGGGCCGGAAGAATAGCTTTCTTT.

As to this clone: The junction shows a germline mismatch at one end, possibly a read error. The gene calls are TRBV14 and TRBJ2-7; D is perhaps TRBD2 (5 bases). The germline CDR1 and CDR2 sequences are SGHDN and FVKESK. This CDR3 region has 15 residues. The CDR3 DNA sequence: TGTGCCAGCAGCAAAGAGGGCCTTTCCTCCTACGAGCAGTACTTC. Its translation is CASSKEGLSSYEQYF.

V is TRBV11-2 and J is TRBJ2-7; D unclear. Per germline, CDR1 SGHAT and CDR2 FQNNGV. Between the trimmed V and J ends, which lost 3 bases and 7 bases, there was a span of 10 bases. CDR3 length equals 12 residues. The CDR3, as DNA: TGTGCCAGCAGCTTGGTGTGGAGTGAGCAGTACTTC. It is translated as CASSLVWSEQYF.

This clone was observed a few times. The CDR3 here is CASSEWGSTEAFF. For the CDR3, the DNA is TGCGCCAGCAGTGAGTGGGGATCCACTGAAGCTTTCTTT. The chain couples TRBV10-1 to TRBJ1-1; no clear D gene. The CDR3 covers 13 residues. Germline CDR1 is WNHNN and CDR2 is SYGVQD (reference sequence). V was shortened by 1 base and J by 4 bases, with 7 bases between the two germline ends.

This rearrangement joins TRBV29-1 to TRBJ2-7; D not certain. V was pared by 2 bases and J by 2 bases, with 10 bases between. From germline, CDR1 is SQVTM and CDR2 ANQGSEA. The CDR3 is 13 residues long. In nucleotides, the CDR3 is TGCAGCGTTGAATCCTCTGGGGCCTACGAGCAGTACTTC. It specifies CSVESSGAYEQYF.

The genes are TRBV5-1 and TRBJ2-1; 10 bases align to TRBD2. CDR3 length: 15 residues. Unmatched junction bases numbered 5, after V lost 0 bases and J lost 8 bases. CDR1 is SGHRS, CDR2 YFSETQ, per germline. The CDR3 spells CASSLVLAGGDEQFF. The CDR3 DNA follows: TGCGCCAGCAGCTTGGTGTTAGCGGGGGGCGATGAGCAGTTCTTC.

The V gene is TRBV10-3, the J gene TRBJ1-1; D uncertain. Trimming took off 2 bases at V and 0 bases at J, with 7 bases between the two ends. This CDR3 has 14 amino acids. Germline CDR1 and CDR2: ENHRY and SYGVKD. Here the CDR3 DNA reads TGTGCCATCAGTGAGAACGCCTTGAACACTGAAGCTTTCTTT. It specifies CAISENALNTEAFF.

The chain carries TRBV6-6 and TRBJ1-1; D unresolved. Germline-derived CDR1 and CDR2 are MNHNY and SVGAGI (reference sequence). V dropped 2 bases and J dropped 6 bases, with 7 bases sitting between them. This CDR3 is 12 amino acids long. This CDR3 reads CASSYAQAEAFF. The CDR3 bases are TGTGCCAGCAGTTACGCGCAGGCTGAAGCTTTCTTT.

The table lists this clone with a count of one. Within the sample, other DNA sequences also encode this same CDR3. The chain links TRBV6-1 to TRBJ2-7; D gene uncertain. This CDR3 contains 12 residues. The germline gives CDR1 MNHNS, CDR2 SASEGT. Deletions cut 4 bases from V and 3 bases from J, with 7 bases between. The CDR3 spells CASSVGYYEQYF. The CDR3 DNA follows: TGTGCCAGCAGTGTGGGGTACTACGAGCAGTACTTC.

The chain combines TRBV18 with TRBJ2-2; tentative D call: TRBD2 (5 bases). This CDR3 has 16 residues. The V gene's germline CDR1 is KGHSH and CDR2 LQKENI. V lost 5 bases to trimming and J lost 3 bases, with 16 bases between them. The CDR3 region is CASSARVSGDTGELFF. As DNA, the CDR3 is TGTGCCAGCTCAGCCCGAGTAAGCGGAGACACCGGGGAGCTGTTTTTT. Using reference TRBV18 and TRBJ2-2 for the parts outside the CDR3, the full variable domain is NAGVMQNPRHLVRRRGQEARLRCSPMKGHSHVYWYRQLPEEGLKFMVYLQKENIIDESGMPKERFSAEFPKEGPSILRIQQVVRGDSAAYFCASSARVSGDTGELFFGEGSRLTVL.

This sequence joins TRBV6-5 and TRBJ1-4; 11 nucleotides align to TRBD1. Trimming removed 5 bases from V and 4 bases from J; junction bases left unmatched: 3. Germline V gene lookup returns CDR1 MNHEY and CDR2 SVGAGI. This CDR3 is built from 15 residues. For the CDR3, the DNA is TGTGCCAGCAGTCGGGGACAGGGGGTTAATGAAAAACTGTTTTTT. As protein: CASSRGQGVNEKLFF.

Only one count was recorded for this clone. The rearrangement joins TRBV5-1 to TRBJ2-7, with 7 bases aligning to TRBD1. The germline V gene encodes CDR1 SGHRS and CDR2 YFSETQ. V lost 8 bases and J lost 1; bases outside the gene matches: 6. The CDR3 is 13 amino acids. CDR3 residues: CASCRDRSYEQYF. In DNA, the CDR3 is TGCGCCAGTTGCCGGGACAGATCCTACGAGCAGTACTTC. Complete variable domain (other parts from reference TRBV5-1 and TRBJ2-7): KAGVTQTPRYLIKTRGQQVTLSCSPISGHRSVSWYQQTPGQGLQFLFEYFSETQRNKGNFPGRFSGRQFSNSRSEMNVSTLELGDSALYLCASCRDRSYEQYFGPGTRLTVT.

The chain couples TRBV7-9 to TRBJ2-3; the D gene is possibly TRBD2 (7 bases). The germline gives CDR1 SEHNR, CDR2 FQNEAQ (reference sequence). Trimming took off 5 bases at V and 3 bases at J, with 12 bases between the two ends. This CDR3 spans 14 amino acids. CDR3 DNA sequence: TGTGCCAGCAGCCGCGGGGGCCCGACAGATACGCAGTATTTT. The encoded protein is CASSRGGPTDTQYF.

This clone was seen just once. The chain carries TRBV9 and TRBJ2-1; the D call may be TRBD1 or TRBD2 (5 bases each). With 4 bases removed from V and 0 bases from J, the gap between germline ends came to 14 bases. The CDR3 loop spans 16 amino acids. The germline gives CDR1 SGDLS, CDR2 YYNGEE. This chain's CDR3 is CASSRTGTASYNEQFF. In DNA, the CDR3 is TGTGCCAGCAGCCGGACCGGGACCGCCTCCTACAATGAGCAGTTCTTC. Supplemented by reference TRBV9 and TRBJ2-1, the full variable domain reads DSGVTQTPKHLITATGQRVTLRCSPRSGDLSVYWYQQSLDQGLQFLIQYYNGEERAKGNILERFSAQQFPDLHSELNLSSLELGDSALYFCASSRTGTASYNEQFFGPGTRLTVL.

This clone was observed a single time. The rearrangement uses TRBV9 and TRBJ1-1; 10 bases map to TRBD1. This CDR3 comprises 16 residues. CDR1 is SGDLS and CDR2 is YYNGEE in the germline V gene. The J segment lost 4 bases and the V segment lost 0 bases, leaving 6 bases of the junction unmatched. The CDR3 here is CASSVALDRGSTEAFF. The CDR3 DNA sequence: TGTGCCAGCAGCGTAGCTTTGGACAGGGGGTCCACTGAAGCTTTCTTT.

This rearrangement joins TRBV6-4 to TRBJ1-1; 7 bases map to TRBD1. Germline V CDR1 and CDR2: MRHNA, SNTAGT. The V gene end was trimmed by 6 bases and the J gene end by 1 base; junction bases not matched to a gene: 8. This CDR3 has 15 amino acids. The CDR3 loop is CASRLQGDGNTEAFF. CDR3 bases: TGTGCCAGCAGACTCCAGGGGGATGGGAACACTGAAGCTTTCTTT.

The rearrangement joins TRBV7-8 to TRBJ2-7; 9 positions match TRBD1. The germline V gene encodes CDR1 SGHVS and CDR2 FQNEAQ. V dropped 4 bases and J dropped 0; count of bases not matched to a gene: 1. This CDR3 has 14 amino acids. CDR3 residues: CASSYRGPSYEQYF. For the CDR3, the DNA is TGTGCCAGCAGCTACAGGGGGCCCTCCTACGAGCAGTACTTC.

The rearrangement uses TRBV6-4 and TRBJ2-5; 8 bases are a match to TRBD1. Germline CDR1 and CDR2: MRHNA and SNTAGT. The V segment lost 6 bases and the J segment 4 bases; nucleotides outside the gene matches: 4. The CDR3 spans 13 residues. The CDR3 DNA sequence: TGTGCCAGCAGCCAGGGGGCTGGAGAGACCCAGTACTTC. Amino acid sequence: CASSQGAGETQYF.

This clone was seen more than once but under ten times. The chain couples TRBV19 to TRBJ2-4; TRBD2 matches 7 bases. Germline V CDR1 and CDR2: LNHDA, SQIVND (reference sequence). CDR3 length equals 14 residues. The V gene end was trimmed by 7 bases and the J gene end by 0 bases; junction bases not matched to a gene: 3. The CDR3 reads CASTGGGAKNIQYF. CDR3 coding DNA: TGTGCCAGTACGGGGGGTGGAGCCAAAAACATTCAGTACTTC.

The genes are TRBV29-1 and TRBJ2-2; 7 bases align to TRBD2. The CDR3 has 16 residues. Germline V lookup: CDR1 SQVTM, CDR2 ANQGSEA. V was clipped by 4 bases and J by 4 bases; unmatched bases: 12. The CDR3 reads CSVVDTGREGTGELFF. For the CDR3, the DNA is TGCAGCGTTGTTGATACGGGCAGGGAGGGCACCGGGGAGCTGTTTTTT.